This TCR beta chain was captured by sequencing in a study of OX40 agonist ivuxolimab in advanced cancers. For the study in its entirety: The costimulatory receptor OX40 (CD134) was targeted by ivuxolimab, a fully human IgG2 agonistic monoclonal antibody. Intravenous ivuxolimab was administered to patients every 2 weeks at six dose levels: 0.01, 0.1, 0.3, 1.5, 3 and 10 mg/kg. Of the 50 to 55 patients in dose escalation, about 20 had hepatocellular carcinoma, about 15 had melanoma, 9 had renal cell carcinoma and 9 had head and neck cancer. A male proportion of under 85% and a mean age of roughly 55 years, ranging from about 23 to 90, were recorded for the dose-escalation cohort. Prior anti-PD-1, anti-PD-L1 or anti-CTLA-4 therapy was permitted, and 30% to 50% of dose-escalation patients had received checkpoint inhibitors. Three dose-escalation patients achieved partial responses, one with hepatocellular carcinoma and two with cutaneous melanoma. Peripheral TCRbeta sequencing was intended to test whether TCR sequence diversity was altered and clonal T-cell expansion was caused by ivuxolimab. The monotherapy dose-escalation portion (N ≈ 50 patients) of the phase I ivuxolimab trial is reported in the paper. Points the paper makes about the study in general: The antigen specificity of the clonally expanded peripheral T cells was not determined. In partial responders in the 0.1-3.0 mg/kg groups, normalized peripheral clonal expansion was found to be among the lowest, especially among CD8+ T cells. Low levels of normalized T-cell clonal expansion were also seen in some patients who did not respond. At doses of 0.1 to 3.0 mg/kg, clonal expansion of both CD4+ and CD8+ blood T cells was observed from baseline to week 6. After ivuxolimab, CD8+ T cells had more expanded clones than CD4+ T cells on average.

The trial excluded patients who had a history of autoimmune disease or were on systemic immunosuppression. Peripheral blood for TCR sequencing was collected from all dose cohorts at baseline, on cycle 4 day 1, and on cycle 7 day 1. Samples came from an open-label, multicenter, first-in-human phase I dose-escalation trial of ivuxolimab. The trial enrolled adults with locally advanced or metastatic head and neck squamous cell, hepatocellular, melanoma or renal cell carcinoma. CD4+ and CD8+ T cells were sorted separately from peripheral blood before TCR sequencing. The CDR3 starts with the cysteine, ends with the phenylalanine, and has 14 residues. The CDR3 DNA has 42 bases and is translated from base 1. Trimming removed 1 base from V and 0 bases from J, leaving 6 bases between the germline ends. Based on the germline V gene, the CDR1 and CDR2 sequences are SQVTM and ANQGSEA. Genomic DNA was isolated from the sorted cells so that the TCRbeta CDR3 region could be sequenced. The immunoSEQ Assay was used to sequence the TCRbeta CDR3 regions. What TCRdb holds here is the immuneACCESS table cut down to in-frame rearrangements. Part of the clones is not present; checked against another copy, under half of the missing clones reflect an unresolved V gene, and the others are unexplained. The sample table lists about 31,000 clones, roughly 86% of them with a count of one. The leading ten clones occupy roughly 25% of the sample.

In the case of this clone: Its antigen is unknown. Base qualities are not recorded, but no much larger clone differs from it by a single base.

The sequence was collected from an adult with an advanced solid tumor such as melanoma, head and neck, liver or kidney cancer. The V and J segments used are TRBV29-1 and TRBJ1-4, with the D gene too uncertain to name. Sequences were derived from CD4+ or CD8+ T cells sorted from blood, sampled in a trial of the OX40 agonist ivuxolimab. The DNA reads as follows: TGCAGCGTTGAAGGGGATGCAACTAATGAAAAACTGTTTTTT. Its protein product is CSVEGDATNEKLFF.